This T cell receptor beta chain derives from a study of blood T cell repertoires in COVID-19. For the study at large: PBMCs, B-cell-depleted T cells, or T cells provided the cDNA or gDNA that made up the material.

V shed 7 bases and J shed 4 bases, with 8 bases lying between them. Germline V gene lookup returns CDR1 MNHNY and CDR2 SVGAGI (reference sequence). This CDR3 comprises 12 residues. The table came from immunoSEQ multiplex PCR; TCRdb's copy has only in-frame clones and leaves some out. The sample has about 170,000 clones; 75% to 90% are singletons. The rearrangement uses TRBV6-6 and TRBJ2-1; D is unresolved. Sequenced input: PBMCs or T cells enriched from blood (not recorded which). This clonotype was sampled from a woman aged 18-29 years who had recovered from COVID-19. The CDR3 sequence is CASTPRYNEQFF. In nucleotides, the CDR3 is TGTGCCAGCACACCCAGGTACAATGAGCAGTTCTTC.